This T cell receptor (beta chain) emerged from a study of blood T cells in healthy people across ages. Study conclusions and caveats: Per million T cells, the diversity of TCR beta decreased roughly linearly as age advanced. Unsorted PBMCs prevented conclusive naive versus antigen-experienced comparison.

In this sample, this clonotype turned up a few times. Antigen unknown. A J-beta primer mix and a sample-barcoded 5' primer were used in a second PCR of roughly 7 to 12 cycles. All samples yielded 2.5 million or more CDR3-containing paired-end reads. TCRdb ran MiXCR on the 5' RACE reads and lists one entry per CDR3 protein. Counted here are hundreds of thousands of distinct CDR3 sequences, 50% to 65% occurring once; the ten biggest clones make up roughly 40%. This CDR3 spans 14 amino acids. The germline V gene has CDR1 MDHEN and CDR2 SYDVKM. Sequencing input: blood. The sequence derives from an elderly man in good health. The gene calls are TRBV28 and TRBJ2-4; D is tentatively TRBD1 or TRBD2 (5 bases each). The J call may be mistaken, given a closer DNA end match to TRBJ2-7. CDR3 amino acids: CAIQLFIRDGEQYF. In nucleotides, the CDR3 is TGTGCCATCCAACTTTTTATCAGGGACGGCGAGCAGTACTTC.